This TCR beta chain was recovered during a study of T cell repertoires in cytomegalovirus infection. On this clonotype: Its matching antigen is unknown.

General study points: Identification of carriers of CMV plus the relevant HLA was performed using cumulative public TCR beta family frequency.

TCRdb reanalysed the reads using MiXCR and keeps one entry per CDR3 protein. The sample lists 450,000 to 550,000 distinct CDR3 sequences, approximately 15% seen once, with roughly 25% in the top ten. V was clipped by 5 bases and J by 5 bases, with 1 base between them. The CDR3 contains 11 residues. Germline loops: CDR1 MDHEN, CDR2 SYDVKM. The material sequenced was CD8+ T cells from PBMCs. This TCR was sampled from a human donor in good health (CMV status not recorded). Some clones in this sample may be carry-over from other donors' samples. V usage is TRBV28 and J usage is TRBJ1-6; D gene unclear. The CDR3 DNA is TGTGCCAGCAGTAATAATTCACCCCTCCACTTT. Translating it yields CASSNNSPLHF.